This T cell receptor beta chain is from a study of regulatory T cells in long-lasting Graves disease. Sample time point: newly diagnosed GD, antithyroid drugs for less than 3 months. The TCR library was made from RNA that had been extracted from PBMCs in TRIzol. This clonotype is a singleton in its sample. Arm-PCR of CDR3 regions and iRepertoire HTBI primers were the basis on which TCR beta libraries were built. MiXCR, run by TCRdb on the multiplex PCR reads, gives a single entry per CDR3 protein. This sample has approximately 400,000 distinct CDR3 sequences, with under 15% found just once. Trimming took 3 bases from V and 6 from J, leaving 6 bases between them. This CDR3 has 12 amino acids. From germline, CDR1 is LGHDT and CDR2 YNNKEL (reference sequence). In addition, the sample was reused for a study of T cells in Graves' hyperthyroidism and ophthalmopathy.

The input for sequencing was peripheral blood mononuclear cells (PBMCs), taken at new diagnosis, from a patient treated with antithyroid drugs. This TCR derives from a woman between 25 and 40 years old with Graves disease. This rearrangement joins TRBV3-1 to TRBJ1-5, with TRBD1 as a possible D gene (5 bases). Written as DNA, the CDR3 is TGTGCCAGCAGCCAGAGGGGTCAGCCCCAGCATTTT. This codes for CASSQRGQPQHF.